Presented here are 32 T cell receptor beta chains from one specimen sequenced in a study of blood T cell repertoires in COVID-19. Profiled with immunoSEQ multiplex PCR; TCRdb holds only in-frame clones, not every one. The sample has 55,000 to 70,000 clones, 82% seen once. Sample: peripheral blood. All receptors come from a woman aged 60-75 years with acute or convalescent COVID-19.

This clone has a single count. V is TRBV5-4 and J is TRBJ2-6; perhaps TRBD1 as D (6 bases). Trimming removed 0 bases from V and 4 bases from J, with 17 bases in between. Germline loops: CDR1 SGHNT, CDR2 YYREEE (reference sequence). The CDR3 has 18 residues. CDR3 coding DNA: TGTGCCAGCAGCTTGGAGGACAGACTAAGAACCGGGGCCAACGTCCTGACTTTC. It yields the protein CASSLEDRLRTGANVLTF.

The CDR3 spells CASSSPGLAGFSYEQYF. DNA for the CDR3: TGTGCCAGCAGTTCCCCCGGACTAGCGGGGTTCTCCTACGAGCAGTACTTC. The chain links TRBV27 to TRBJ2-7; TRBD2 matches 12 bases. This CDR3 region has 17 residues. Germline V gives CDR1 MNHEY, CDR2 SMNVEV (reference sequence). Germline trimming cut 4 bases from V and 0 bases from J; bases unmatched to any gene: 7.

The chain links TRBV24-1 to TRBJ2-1, with D possibly matching TRBD1 (6 bases). The CDR3 is 15 residues long. Germline V gene lookup returns CDR1 KGHDR and CDR2 SFDVKD. Trimming stripped 3 bases from V and 1 base from J, with 9 bases between. The CDR3 nucleotides read TGTGCCACCAGTGATCCCAGGGGTTCCTACAATGAGCAGTTCTTC. Translation: CATSDPRGSYNEQFF.

This clone was observed a few times. The chain couples TRBV5-6 to TRBJ2-4, with TRBD2 matching 8 bases. Germline values: CDR1 SGHDT, CDR2 YYEEEE. V gave up 2 bases and J gave up 3 bases; unmatched junction bases: 7. This CDR3 is 16 amino acids long. The CDR3 loop reads CASSLTGTSGKNIQYF. CDR3 nucleotide sequence: TGTGCCAGCAGCTTAACCGGGACTAGTGGCAAAAACATTCAGTACTTC.

CDR3 region: CASSPGTADTQYF. The CDR3 DNA reads TGTGCCAGCTCACCCGGGACTGCCGATACGCAGTATTTT. The J gene is TRBJ2-3, the V gene TRBV18, with a weak D call TRBD2 (6 bases). CDR3 length equals 13 residues. CDR1 and CDR2 from the germline V gene are KGHSH and LQKENI. V gave up 3 bases and J gave up 6 bases, with 10 bases separating them. Full variable domain (missing parts from reference TRBV18 and TRBJ2-3): NAGVMQNPRHLVRRRGQEARLRCSPMKGHSHVYWYRQLPEEGLKFMVYLQKENIIDESGMPKERFSAEFPKEGPSILRIQQVVRGDSAAYFCASSPGTADTQYFGPGTRLTVL.

The chain joins TRBV14 to TRBJ1-3; D gene ambiguous. This CDR3 has 12 residues. Germline lookup yields CDR1 SGHDN and CDR2 FVKESK. Trimming removed 4 bases from V and 5 bases from J, with 6 bases in between. CDR3 nucleotide sequence: TGTGCCAGCAGCCTAACAAGAAACACCATATATTTT. Translation gives CASSLTRNTIYF.

Only a few counts were recorded for this clone. V gene TRBV15 combines with J gene TRBJ1-2; 10 nucleotides align to TRBD1. Per germline, CDR1 LNHNV and CDR2 YYDKDF (reference sequence). This CDR3 has 16 amino acids. The ends lost 8 bases at V and 4 bases at J; junction bases unmatched: 13. The CDR3 region has the DNA TGTGCCACCGCCCCGGACAGGGGGAGGATCCTCTATGGCTACACCTTC. Amino acids: CATAPDRGRILYGYTF.

The chain joins TRBV19 to TRBJ2-7, with D possibly TRBD1 on 5 matching bases. Germline-derived CDR1 and CDR2 are LNHDA and SQIVND (reference sequence). Deletions cut 3 bases from V and 2 bases from J, with 11 bases between. The CDR3 has 14 amino acids. DNA of the CDR3: TGTGCCAGTAGTATCCTAGGGGATCCCTACGAGCAGTACTTC. It is translated as CASSILGDPYEQYF.

The rearrangement uses TRBV19 and TRBJ1-6; 9 bases map to TRBD1. This CDR3 spans 15 amino acids. J gave up 10 bases and V 8 bases, and 12 bases lay outside the gene matches. CDR1 and CDR2 (germline): LNHDA, SQIVND (reference sequence). The CDR3, as DNA: TGTGCCAGTCATCCCCAACAGGGGGCAGGATCACCCCTCCACTTT. Translating it yields CASHPQQGAGSPLHF.

The chain uses TRBV7-2 and TRBJ2-7; 9 nucleotides match TRBD2. This CDR3 comprises 17 residues. The V segment lost 2 bases and the J segment 0 bases; nucleotides outside the gene matches: 8. Germline-derived CDR1 and CDR2 are SGHTA and FQGNSA. The CDR3 loop is CASSLRWLAGSSYEQYF. The CDR3 DNA reads TGTGCCAGCAGCTTAAGGTGGCTAGCGGGGAGCTCCTACGAGCAGTACTTC.

This clone came up once. This chain uses TRBV7-2 with TRBJ2-3; 8 nucleotides agree with TRBD2. Trimming removed 2 bases from V and 0 bases from J; junction bases left unmatched: 13. CDR3 length: 19 amino acids. The germline CDR1 and CDR2 sequences are SGHTA and FQGNSA. CDR3 sequence: CASSLKAKGRGGSTDTQYF. In DNA, the CDR3 is TGTGCCAGCAGCTTAAAAGCCAAGGGTCGGGGGGGTAGCACAGATACGCAGTATTTT.

The CDR3 bases are TGTGCCAGTACCCCTGGGGGGACTGAAGCTTTCTTT. Protein product: CASTPGGTEAFF. This chain joins TRBV19 and TRBJ1-1; TRBD1 is a possible D gene (5 bases). The V end was cut by 7 bases, the J end by 5 bases, with 11 bases between. The CDR3 length is 12 residues. Germline V gene lookup returns CDR1 LNHDA and CDR2 SQIVND (reference sequence).

Only one count was recorded for this clone. This chain connects TRBV11-2 to TRBJ1-1; 7 bases agree with TRBD1. This CDR3 has 13 residues. CDR1 and CDR2 from the germline V gene are SGHAT and FQNNGV. The ends lost 3 bases at V and 4 bases at J; junction bases unmatched: 2. CDR3 residues: CASSFPGGTEAFF. The CDR3 nucleotides are TGTGCCAGCAGCTTTCCAGGGGGCACTGAAGCTTTCTTT.

This sequence joins TRBV6-2 or TRBV6-3 and TRBJ2-2; 9 bases are a match to TRBD1. The CDR3 is 18 amino acids. V gave up 4 bases and J gave up 5 bases; unmatched junction bases: 14. Germline V gene data show CDR1 as MNHEY and CDR2 as SVGEGT. The CDR3 nucleotides read TGTGCCAGCAGTTCGACAGGGGGGCCCCGAAGCATTACCGGGGAGCTGTTTTTT. Translated, it gives CASSSTGGPRSITGELFF.

V usage is TRBV5-1 and J usage is TRBJ2-3; possibly TRBD1 for D (5 bases). The germline V and J ends were trimmed by 1 base and 5 bases, with 11 bases remaining between them. This CDR3 is built from 14 residues. The germline gives CDR1 SGHRS, CDR2 YFSETQ. The chain's CDR3 is CASSLLGPGDTQYF. The CDR3 bases are TGCGCCAGCAGCTTGCTGGGGCCGGGAGATACGCAGTATTTT.

By proportion, this clone is medium-sized. The chain recombines TRBV7-9 with TRBJ1-2; the D gene is possibly TRBD1 (5 bases). The germline V and J ends were trimmed by 7 bases and 7 bases, with 19 bases remaining between them. CDR1 SEHNR and CDR2 FQNEAQ come from the germline V gene (reference sequence). This CDR3 is built from 14 residues. The CDR3 spells CASNPDTPWGGYTF. The DNA for the CDR3 is TGTGCCAGCAACCCGGACACCCCCTGGGGTGGCTACACCTTC.

This clone came up once. The rearrangement uses TRBV10-3 and TRBJ2-1; 11 nucleotides agree with TRBD2. This CDR3 region has 15 residues. J was trimmed by 7 bases and V by 2 bases; bases with no gene match: 4. Germline assignment: CDR1 ENHRY and CDR2 SYGVKD. CDR3 nucleotide sequence: TGTGCCATCAGTGAGCCTAGCGGGGGGATTAATGAGCAGTTCTTC. Translating it yields CAISEPSGGINEQFF.

The CDR3 reads CAWSAQGRYGYTF. In DNA form, the CDR3 reads TGTGCCTGGAGTGCGCAGGGCCGATATGGCTACACCTTC. The chain uses TRBV30 and TRBJ1-2, with a weak D call TRBD1 (5 bases). Germline-derived CDR1 and CDR2 are GTSNPN and SVGIG (reference sequence). The V gene lost 1 base and the J gene lost 5 bases, with 11 bases spanning the gap. The CDR3 is 13 amino acids.

The chain combines TRBV19 with TRBJ1-5, with D perhaps matching TRBD1 (6 bases). Between the trimmed V and J ends, which lost 7 bases and 4 bases, there was a span of 20 bases. Germline CDR1 is LNHDA and CDR2 is SQIVND (reference sequence). This CDR3 is built from 16 residues. The CDR3 protein is CASTPLGQGPNQPQHF. The DNA for the CDR3 is TGTGCCAGTACCCCCTTAGGGCAGGGGCCAAATCAGCCCCAGCATTTT.

The chain combines TRBV27 with TRBJ2-1, with 7 bases lining up with TRBD2. CDR1 and CDR2 (germline): MNHEY, SMNVEV (reference sequence). With 8 bases clipped from V and 6 bases from J, the junction kept 10 bases outside the gene matches. The CDR3 sequence is 14 residues long. CDR3 DNA: TGTGCCAGCGGCAATAGACTAGCCGCCAATGAGCAGTTCTTC. Amino acids: CASGNRLAANEQFF.

V gene TRBV7-8 combines with J gene TRBJ1-3; 10 bases match TRBD1. Germline-derived CDR1 and CDR2 are SGHVS and FQNEAQ. The V segment lost 5 bases and the J segment 4 bases; nucleotides outside the gene matches: 14. The CDR3 consists of 18 residues. Here the CDR3 DNA reads TGTGCCAGCAGCATCCGGGACAGGGGTGGAGGAGCCGGAAACACCATATATTTT. This codes for CASSIRDRGGGAGNTIYF.

The V call is TRBV4-3, the J call TRBJ1-6; no definite D call. CDR1 and CDR2 (germline): LGHNA, YSLEER. The CDR3 extends over 12 amino acids. V dropped 0 bases and J dropped 10 bases, with 4 bases sitting between them. This CDR3 is CASSQEGSPLHF. The CDR3 DNA reads TGCGCCAGCAGCCAAGAGGGCTCACCCCTCCACTTT.

This clone was detected only a few times. DNA of the CDR3: TGTGCCAGCAGCTTGGAGGGGTTGAGGACTGAAGCTTTCTTT. Amino acid sequence: CASSLEGLRTEAFF. The chain uses TRBV5-5 and TRBJ1-1, with a possible D match to TRBD1 (5 bases). From germline, CDR1 is SGHKS and CDR2 YYEKEE (reference sequence). The CDR3 has 14 residues. Trimming stripped 0 bases from V and 5 bases from J, with 11 bases between.

This clone was detected ten times or more. The chain has TRBV14 and TRBJ2-7; a possible D gene is TRBD1 (5 bases). CDR3 length: 14 amino acids. Germline-derived CDR1 and CDR2 are SGHDN and FVKESK. V lost 2 bases and J lost 3, with 11 bases in between. In DNA, the CDR3 is TGTGCCAGCAGCCAACCCCAGGGCCACTACGAGCAGTACTTC. Protein product: CASSQPQGHYEQYF.

This chain joins TRBV7-9 and TRBJ2-2, with D perhaps matching TRBD2 (6 bases). Germline lookup yields CDR1 SEHNR and CDR2 FQNEAQ (reference sequence). Trimming removed 0 bases from V and 0 bases from J, with 8 bases in between. The CDR3 length is 16 residues. The CDR3 coding sequence is TGTGCCAGCAGCTTAGCCCAGCGGGCGAACACCGGGGAGCTGTTTTTT. Its translation is CASSLAQRANTGELFF.

The genes are TRBV3-1 (or the pseudogene TRBV3-2) and TRBJ2-7; a weak D match, TRBD2 (6 bases). Between the trimmed V and J ends, which lost 4 bases and 2 bases, there was a span of 9 bases. The CDR3 runs 13 residues. Per germline, CDR1 LGHDT and CDR2 YNNKEL (reference sequence). The CDR3 is CASSPREPYEQYF. The CDR3, as DNA: TGTGCCAGCAGCCCCCGGGAGCCCTACGAGCAGTACTTC.

The chain uses TRBV6-6 and TRBJ1-4; 10 bases align to TRBD1. Germline V gives CDR1 MNHNY, CDR2 SVGAGI (reference sequence). The V segment lost 4 bases and the J segment 8 bases; nucleotides outside the gene matches: 7. The CDR3 runs 15 residues. In DNA, the CDR3 is TGTGCCAGCAGTTCCGACAGGGGGCCAGGGGAAAAACTGTTTTTT. Protein product: CASSSDRGPGEKLFF.

V and J are TRBV6-2 or TRBV6-3 and TRBJ1-2; 8 bases match TRBD1. V lost 6 bases to trimming and J lost 6 bases; unmatched junction nucleotides: 6. Germline values: CDR1 MNHEY, CDR2 SVGEGT. The CDR3 totals 13 residues. CDR3 in amino acids: CASSWTGLHGYTF. The CDR3 coding sequence is TGTGCCAGCAGCTGGACAGGGCTTCATGGCTACACCTTC.

The rearrangement links TRBV30 to TRBJ2-3; D is uncertain. The germline gives CDR1 GTSNPN, CDR2 SVGIG (reference sequence). V shed 3 bases and J shed 1 base, with 8 bases lying between them. The CDR3 sequence is 13 residues long. The CDR3 spells CAWRRPGTDTQYF. The CDR3 coding sequence is TGTGCCTGGAGGAGGCCCGGCACAGATACGCAGTATTTT.

The chain uses TRBV5-4 and TRBJ2-7; possible D gene TRBD2, 6 bases. The CDR3 totals 12 residues. Looked up from germline, CDR1 is SGHNT and CDR2 is YYREEE (reference sequence). The V end was cut by 4 bases, the J end by 6 bases, with 11 bases between. The CDR3 DNA reads as TGTGCCAGCAGCGACGCGGGGTTCGAGCAGTACTTC. This codes for CASSDAGFEQYF. Together with reference TRBV5-4 and TRBJ2-7, the CDR3 gives the full variable domain: ETGVTQSPTHLIKTRGQQVTLRCSSQSGHNTVSWYQQALGQGPQFIFQYYREEENGRGNFPPRFSGLQFPNYSSELNVNALELDDSALYLCASSDAGFEQYFGPGTRLTVT.

The rearrangement joins TRBV9 to TRBJ1-6; D remains unclear. V was trimmed by 4 bases and J by 13 bases, leaving 18 bases between them. The CDR3 runs 14 residues. Germline CDR1 SGDLS, CDR2 YYNGEE. The DNA of the CDR3 is TGTGCCAGCAGCCCCGAGTCCGAAAGATTCCCCCTCCACTTT. It specifies CASSPESERFPLHF.

J is TRBJ1-1 and V is TRBV27; TRBD1 is a possible D gene (6 bases). The CDR3 has 13 amino acids. The germline CDR1 and CDR2 sequences are MNHEY and SMNVEV (reference sequence). V lost 4 bases and J 4 bases, leaving 10 bases between the germline ends. The CDR3 region has the DNA TGTGCCAGCAGTTCGGACAGACGCACTGAAGCTTTCTTT. It codes for CASSSDRRTEAFF.